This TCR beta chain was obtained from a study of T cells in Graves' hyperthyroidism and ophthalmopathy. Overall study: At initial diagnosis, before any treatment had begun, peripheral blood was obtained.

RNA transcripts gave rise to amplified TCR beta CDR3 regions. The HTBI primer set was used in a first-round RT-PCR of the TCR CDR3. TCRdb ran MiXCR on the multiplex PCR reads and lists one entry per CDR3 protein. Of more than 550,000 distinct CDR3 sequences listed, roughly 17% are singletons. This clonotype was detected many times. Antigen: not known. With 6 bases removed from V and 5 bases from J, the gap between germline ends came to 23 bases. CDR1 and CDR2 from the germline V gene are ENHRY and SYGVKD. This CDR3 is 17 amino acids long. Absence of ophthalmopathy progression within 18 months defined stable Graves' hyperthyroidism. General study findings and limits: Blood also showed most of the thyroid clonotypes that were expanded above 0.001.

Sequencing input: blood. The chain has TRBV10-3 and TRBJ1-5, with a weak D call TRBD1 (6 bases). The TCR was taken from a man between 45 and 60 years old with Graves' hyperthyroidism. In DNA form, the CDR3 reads TGTGCCATCAGCCCGACCGGGGGGGCGACGGCATATCAGCCCCAGCATTTT. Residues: CAISPTGGATAYQPQHF.